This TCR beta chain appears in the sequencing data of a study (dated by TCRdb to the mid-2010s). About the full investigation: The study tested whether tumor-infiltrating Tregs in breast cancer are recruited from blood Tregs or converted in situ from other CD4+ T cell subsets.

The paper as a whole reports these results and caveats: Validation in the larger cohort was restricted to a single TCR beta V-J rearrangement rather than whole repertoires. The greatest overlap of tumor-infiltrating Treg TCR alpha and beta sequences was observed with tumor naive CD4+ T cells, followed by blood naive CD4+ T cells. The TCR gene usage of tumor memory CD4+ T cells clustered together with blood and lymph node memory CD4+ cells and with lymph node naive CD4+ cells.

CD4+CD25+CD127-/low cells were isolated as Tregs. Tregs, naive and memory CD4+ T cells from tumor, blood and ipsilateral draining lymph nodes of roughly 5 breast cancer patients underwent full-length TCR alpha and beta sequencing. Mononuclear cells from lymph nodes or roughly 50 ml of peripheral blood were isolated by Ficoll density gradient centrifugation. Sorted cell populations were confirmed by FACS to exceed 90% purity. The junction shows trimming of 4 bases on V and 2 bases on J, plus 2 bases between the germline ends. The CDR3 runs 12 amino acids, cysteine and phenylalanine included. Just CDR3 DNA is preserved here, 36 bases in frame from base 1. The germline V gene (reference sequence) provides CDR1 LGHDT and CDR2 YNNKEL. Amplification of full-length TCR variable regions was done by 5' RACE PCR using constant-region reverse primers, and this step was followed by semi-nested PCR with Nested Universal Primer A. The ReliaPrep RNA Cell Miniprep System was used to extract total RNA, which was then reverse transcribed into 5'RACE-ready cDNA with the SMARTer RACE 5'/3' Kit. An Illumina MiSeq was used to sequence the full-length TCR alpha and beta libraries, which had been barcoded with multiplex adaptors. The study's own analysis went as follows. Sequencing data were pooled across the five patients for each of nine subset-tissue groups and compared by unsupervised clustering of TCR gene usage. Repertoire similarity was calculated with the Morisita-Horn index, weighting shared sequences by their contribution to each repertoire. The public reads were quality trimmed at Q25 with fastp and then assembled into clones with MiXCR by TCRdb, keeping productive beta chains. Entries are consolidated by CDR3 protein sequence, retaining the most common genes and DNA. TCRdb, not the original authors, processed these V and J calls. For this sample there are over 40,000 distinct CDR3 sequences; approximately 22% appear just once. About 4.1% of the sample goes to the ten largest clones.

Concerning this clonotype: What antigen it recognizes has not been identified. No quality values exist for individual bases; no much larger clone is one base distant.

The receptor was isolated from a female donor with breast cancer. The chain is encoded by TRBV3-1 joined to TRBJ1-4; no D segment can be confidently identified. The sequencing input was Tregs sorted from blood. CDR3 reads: CASSLTNEKLFF. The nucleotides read TGTGCCAGCAGCCTCACTAATGAAAAACTGTTTTTT. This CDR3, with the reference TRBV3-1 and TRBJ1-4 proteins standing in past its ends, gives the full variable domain DTAVSQTPKYLVTQMGNDKSIKCEQNLGHDTMYWYKQDSKKFLKIMFSYNNKELIINETVPNRFSPKSPDKAHLNLHINSLELGDSAVYFCASSLTNEKLFFGSGTQLSVL.